This paragraph covers one TCR beta chain sequence. Its antigen is currently unknown. This entry is derived from a study of identical twins. Study-wide results and limits: Cord blood beta clonotypes present at high abundance carried fewer insertions; no such pattern appeared in memory repertoires.

Each cDNA held unique molecular identifiers, and template switching gave it a universal primer site. MiXCR, run by TCRdb on the 5' RACE reads, gives a single entry per CDR3 protein. Of a few hundred thousand distinct CDR3 sequences listed, 9.5% to 10% are singletons. Germline CDR1 reads LGHNA; CDR2 reads YNFKEQ. The CDR3 length is 20 residues. J lost 2 bases, V lost 4 bases, and 16 bases had no gene match. This sample also appeared in a second study, on yellow fever vaccine responses in identical twins. This second report adds: After vaccination, twins' T cell response reportedly seemed partly convergent, partly personalized.

This sequence was found in a woman between 18 and 29 years old in good health. The V and J genes are TRBV4-2 and TRBJ2-3; 12 bases agree with TRBD2. Sequenced sample: PBMCs. The CDR3 sequence: CASSPQRLAGEKILTDTQYF. For the CDR3, the DNA is TGTGCCAGCAGCCCCCAACGACTAGCGGGAGAGAAAATCCTCACAGATACGCAGTATTTT.